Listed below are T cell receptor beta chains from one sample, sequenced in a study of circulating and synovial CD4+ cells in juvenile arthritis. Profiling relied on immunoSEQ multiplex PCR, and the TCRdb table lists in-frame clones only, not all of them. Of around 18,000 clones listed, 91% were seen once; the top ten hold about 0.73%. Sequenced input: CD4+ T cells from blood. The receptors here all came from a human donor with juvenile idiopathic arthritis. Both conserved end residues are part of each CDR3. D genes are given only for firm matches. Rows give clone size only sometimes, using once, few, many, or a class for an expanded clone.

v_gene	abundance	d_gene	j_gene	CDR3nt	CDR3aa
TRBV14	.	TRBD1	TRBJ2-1	TGTGCCAGCAGCCGTAGACAGGGAGCGAGTGAGCAGTTCTTC	CASSRRQGASEQFF
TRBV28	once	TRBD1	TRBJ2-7	TGTGCCAGCAGTAGCCACGGGACAGTCTCCTACGAGCAGTACTTC	CASSSHGTVSYEQYF
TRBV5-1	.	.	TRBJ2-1	TGCGCCAGCAGCTTAACAGGAGTTGACAATGAGCAGTTCTTC	CASSLTGVDNEQFF
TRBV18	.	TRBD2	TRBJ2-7	TGTGCCAGCTCACCACCGCGAGCGGGAGAGAACGAGCAGTACTTC	CASSPPRAGENEQYF
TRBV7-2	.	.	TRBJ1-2	TGTGCCAGCAGCTTTCCGGGACTCCCGGGCTACACCTTC	CASSFPGLPGYTF
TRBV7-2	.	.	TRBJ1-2	TGTGCCAGCAGCTTACCCAATCAGGGTGTATTTGGCTACACCTTC	CASSLPNQGVFGYTF
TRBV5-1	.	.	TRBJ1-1	TGCGCCAGCAGCCCGCCGGGTTGGAACACTGAAGCTTTCTTT	CASSPPGWNTEAFF
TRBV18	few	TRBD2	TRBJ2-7	TGTGCCAGCTCATCCGGGACTAGCGGTGGGTACGAGCAGTACTTC	CASSSGTSGGYEQYF
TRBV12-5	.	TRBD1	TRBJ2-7	TGTGCTAGTGGTATGGGACAGAACTCCTACGAGCAGTACTTC	CASGMGQNSYEQYF
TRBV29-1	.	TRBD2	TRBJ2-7	TGCAGCGTTAGGACTAGAGGCGAGCAGTACTTC	CSVRTRGEQYF
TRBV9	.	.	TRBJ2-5	TGTGCCAGCAGCATCCGCCCGAGCTCAGGGAAAGAGACCCAGTACTTC	CASSIRPSSGKETQYF
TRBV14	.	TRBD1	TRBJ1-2	TGTGCCAGCAGCCAAGTGACAGGGGACCTAGGGCTCTATGGCTACACCTTC	CASSQVTGDLGLYGYTF
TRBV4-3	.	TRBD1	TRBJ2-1	TGCGCCAGCAGCCAAGATGGGACAGGGGTTAGGAATGAGCAGTTCTTC	CASSQDGTGVRNEQFF
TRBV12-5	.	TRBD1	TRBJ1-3	TGTGCTAGTGGACCGGGACAGGCACCTGGAAACACCATATATTTT	CASGPGQAPGNTIYF
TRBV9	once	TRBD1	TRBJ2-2	TGTGCCAGCAGCACCCGGACAGGACTGAACACCGGGGAGCTGTTTTTT	CASSTRTGLNTGELFF
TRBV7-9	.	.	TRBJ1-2	TGTGCCAGCAGCTTAGAGGTCCTAGAACTGGCCTCGGATGGCTACACCTTC	CASSLEVLELASDGYTF
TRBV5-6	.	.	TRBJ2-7	TGTGCCAGCAGCTTGGATCAGGCCGCGGGCGAGCAGTACTTC	CASSLDQAAGEQYF
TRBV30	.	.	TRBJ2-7	TGTGCCTGGAGTCCTCCCGAAAAACTCGACAAACAGTGGAACTTC	CAWSPPEKLDKQWNF
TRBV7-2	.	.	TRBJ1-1	TGTGCCAGCAGCCTAGGCCCCAGTGAAGCTTTCTTT	CASSLGPSEAFF
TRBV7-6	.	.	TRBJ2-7	TGTGCCAGCAGCTTAGCGGTAGACAGCCTAAAGGCCTACGAGCAGTACTTC	CASSLAVDSLKAYEQYF
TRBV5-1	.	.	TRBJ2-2	TGCGCCAGCAGTCGTATTCCGAACACCGGGGAGCTGTTTTTT	CASSRIPNTGELFF
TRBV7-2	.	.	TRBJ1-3	TGTGCCAGCAGCGTGTACCGGGGCACCATATATTTT	CASSVYRGTIYF
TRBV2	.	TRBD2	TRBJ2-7	TGTGCCAGCAGTAGGCTCCGGGAGGGGTACGAGCAGTACTTC	CASSRLREGYEQYF
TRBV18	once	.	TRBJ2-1	TGTGCCAGCTCACCGCTCTTCGGTAATGAGCAGTTCTTC	CASSPLFGNEQFF
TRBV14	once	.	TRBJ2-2	TGTGCCAGCAGCCAATTTAGTGGTCCCGGGGAGCTGTTTTTT	CASSQFSGPGELFF
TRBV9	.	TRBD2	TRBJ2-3	TGTGCCAGCAGCGTAGATGGGGACTATAGAAATACGCAGTATTTT	CASSVDGDYRNTQYF
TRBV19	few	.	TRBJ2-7	TGTGCCAGTAGTATAGCGCTGCGGGGAACGAGTTACGAGCAGTACTTC	CASSIALRGTSYEQYF
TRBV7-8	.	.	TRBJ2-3	TGTGCCAGCAGCTTGCTACAGGGTACACTATTGGGCACAGATACGCAGTATTTT	CASSLLQGTLLGTDTQYF
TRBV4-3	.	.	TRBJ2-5	TGCGCCAGCAGCCAAGAGGTGGGTGGCGGGACGCAGACCCAGTACTTC	CASSQEVGGGTQTQYF
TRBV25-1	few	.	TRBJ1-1	TGTGCCAGCAGGCTAAGAGTAAACACTGAAGCTTTCTTT	CASRLRVNTEAFF